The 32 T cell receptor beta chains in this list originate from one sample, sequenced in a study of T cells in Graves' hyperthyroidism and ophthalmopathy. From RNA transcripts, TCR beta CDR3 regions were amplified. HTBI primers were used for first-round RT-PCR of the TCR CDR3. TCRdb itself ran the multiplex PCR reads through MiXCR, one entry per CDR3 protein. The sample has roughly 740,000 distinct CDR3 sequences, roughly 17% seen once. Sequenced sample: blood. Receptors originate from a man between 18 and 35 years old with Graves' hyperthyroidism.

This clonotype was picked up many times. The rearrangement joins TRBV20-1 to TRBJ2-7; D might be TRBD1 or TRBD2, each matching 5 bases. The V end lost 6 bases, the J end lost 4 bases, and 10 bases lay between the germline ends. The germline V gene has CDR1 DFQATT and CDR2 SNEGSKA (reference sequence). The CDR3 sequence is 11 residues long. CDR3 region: CSAWDDYEQYF. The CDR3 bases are TGCAGTGCCTGGGACGATTACGAGCAGTACTTC.

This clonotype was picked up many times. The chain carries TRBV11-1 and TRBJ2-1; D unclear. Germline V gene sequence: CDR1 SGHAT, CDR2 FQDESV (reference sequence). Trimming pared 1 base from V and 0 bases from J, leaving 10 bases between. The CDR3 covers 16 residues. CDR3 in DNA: TGTGCCAGCAGCTTAGGGGTGGGATCCTCCTACAATGAGCAGTTCTTC. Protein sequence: CASSLGVGSSYNEQFF.

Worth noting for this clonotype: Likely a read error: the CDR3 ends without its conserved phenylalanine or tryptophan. The DNA for the CDR3 is TGTGCCAGCAGTCCCCGGGCAGGGGTGAACACTGAAGCTTTCCTT. This codes for CASSPRAGVNTEAFL. The chain links TRBV27 to TRBJ1-1, with D perhaps TRBD1 (6 bases). V lost 5 bases to trimming and J lost 0 bases, with 13 bases between them. The CDR3 is 15 residues long. CDR1 and CDR2 from the germline V gene are MNHEY and SMNVEV (reference sequence).

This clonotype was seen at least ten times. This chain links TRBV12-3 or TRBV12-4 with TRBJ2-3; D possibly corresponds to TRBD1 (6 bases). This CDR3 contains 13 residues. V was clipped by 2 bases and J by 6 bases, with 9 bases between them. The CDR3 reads CASSLNDRDTQYF. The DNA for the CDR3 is TGTGCCAGCAGTTTAAACGACAGGGATACGCAGTATTTT.

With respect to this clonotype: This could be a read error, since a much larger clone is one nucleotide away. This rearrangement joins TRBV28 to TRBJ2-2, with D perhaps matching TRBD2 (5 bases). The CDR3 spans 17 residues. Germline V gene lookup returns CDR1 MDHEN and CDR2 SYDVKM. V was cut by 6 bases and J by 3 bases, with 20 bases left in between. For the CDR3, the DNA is TGTGCCAGCAGCAGGAAGCGGAGACCCTCGGACACCGGGGAGCTGTTTTTT. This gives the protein CASSRKRRPSDTGELFF.

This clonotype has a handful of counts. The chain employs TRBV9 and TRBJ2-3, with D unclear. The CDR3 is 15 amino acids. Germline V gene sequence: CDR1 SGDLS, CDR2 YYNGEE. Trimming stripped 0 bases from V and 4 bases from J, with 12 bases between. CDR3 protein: CASSVGPSLPDTQYF. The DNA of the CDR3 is TGTGCCAGCAGCGTAGGGCCGAGCCTCCCAGATACGCAGTATTTT.

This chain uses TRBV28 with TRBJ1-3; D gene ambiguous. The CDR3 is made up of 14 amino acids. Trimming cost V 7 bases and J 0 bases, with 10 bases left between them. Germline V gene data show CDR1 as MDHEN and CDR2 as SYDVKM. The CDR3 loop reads CASTGRSSGNTIYF. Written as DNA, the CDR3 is TGTGCCAGCACAGGACGTAGCTCTGGAAACACCATATATTTT.

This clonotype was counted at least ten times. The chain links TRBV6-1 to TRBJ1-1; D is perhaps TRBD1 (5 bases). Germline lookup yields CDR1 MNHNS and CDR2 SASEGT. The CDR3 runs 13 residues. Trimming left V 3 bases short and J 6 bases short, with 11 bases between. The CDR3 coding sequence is TGTGCCAGCAGTGACAGGGCGACGCCTGAAGCTTTCTTT. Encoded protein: CASSDRATPEAFF.

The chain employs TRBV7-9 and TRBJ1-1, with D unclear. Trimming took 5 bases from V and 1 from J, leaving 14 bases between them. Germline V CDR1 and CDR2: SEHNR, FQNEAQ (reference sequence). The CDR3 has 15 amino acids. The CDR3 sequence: CASSPFRQPNTEAFF. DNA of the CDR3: TGTGCCAGCAGCCCTTTTAGGCAGCCGAACACTGAAGCTTTCTTT.

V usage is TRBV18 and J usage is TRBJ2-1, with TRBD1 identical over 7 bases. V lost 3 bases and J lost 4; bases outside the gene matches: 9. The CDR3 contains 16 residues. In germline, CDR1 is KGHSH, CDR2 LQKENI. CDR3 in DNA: TGTGCCAGCTCACCGGCGACAGGGCTAAGGTACAATGAGCAGTTCTTC. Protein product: CASSPATGLRYNEQFF.

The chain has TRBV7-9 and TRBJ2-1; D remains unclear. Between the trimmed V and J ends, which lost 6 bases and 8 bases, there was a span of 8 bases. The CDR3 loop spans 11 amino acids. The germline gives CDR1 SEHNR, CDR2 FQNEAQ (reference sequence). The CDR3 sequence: CASSFTHEQFF. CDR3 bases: TGTGCCAGCAGTTTCACCCATGAGCAGTTCTTC.

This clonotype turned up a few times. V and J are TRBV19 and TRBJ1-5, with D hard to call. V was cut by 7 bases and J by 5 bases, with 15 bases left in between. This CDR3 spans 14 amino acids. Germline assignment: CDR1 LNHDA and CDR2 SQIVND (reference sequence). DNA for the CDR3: TGTGCCAGTACCCCGGGGAACGGAGATCAGCCCCAGCATTTT. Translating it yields CASTPGNGDQPQHF.

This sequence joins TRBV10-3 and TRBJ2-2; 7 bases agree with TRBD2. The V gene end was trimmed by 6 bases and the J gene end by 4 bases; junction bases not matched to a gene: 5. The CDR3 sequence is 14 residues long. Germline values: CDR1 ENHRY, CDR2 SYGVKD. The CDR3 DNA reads TGTGCCATCAGCCTCACTAGCGTCACCGGGGAGCTGTTTTTT. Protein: CAISLTSVTGELFF.

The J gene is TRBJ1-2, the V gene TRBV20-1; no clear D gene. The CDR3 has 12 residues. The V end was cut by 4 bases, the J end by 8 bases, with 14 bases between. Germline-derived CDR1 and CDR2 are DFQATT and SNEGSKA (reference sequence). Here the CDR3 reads CSATDPQEGYTF. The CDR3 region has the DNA TGCAGTGCTACCGACCCCCAGGAGGGCTACACCTTC.

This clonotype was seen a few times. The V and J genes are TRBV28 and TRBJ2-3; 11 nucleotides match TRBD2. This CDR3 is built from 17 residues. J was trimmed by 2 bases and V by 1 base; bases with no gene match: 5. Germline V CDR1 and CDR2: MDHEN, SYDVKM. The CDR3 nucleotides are TGTGCCAGCAGTTTATTGGTGGGACTAGCGGACACAGATACGCAGTATTTT. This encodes CASSLLVGLADTDTQYF.

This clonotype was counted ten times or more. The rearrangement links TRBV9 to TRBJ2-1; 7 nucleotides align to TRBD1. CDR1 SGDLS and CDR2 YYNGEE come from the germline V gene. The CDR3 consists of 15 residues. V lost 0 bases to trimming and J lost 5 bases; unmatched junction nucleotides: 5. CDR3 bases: TGTGCCAGCAGCGTAGACCGACAGGGAAACAATGAGCAGTTCTTC. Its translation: CASSVDRQGNNEQFF.

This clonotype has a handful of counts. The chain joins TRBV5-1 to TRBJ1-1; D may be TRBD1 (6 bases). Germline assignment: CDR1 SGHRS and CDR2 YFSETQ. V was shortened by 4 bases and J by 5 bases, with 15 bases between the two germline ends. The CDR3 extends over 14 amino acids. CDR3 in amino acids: CASSGLQGETEAFF. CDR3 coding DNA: TGCGCCAGCAGCGGATTACAGGGAGAGACTGAAGCTTTCTTT.

In nucleotides, the CDR3 is TGTGCCAGCAGCTGTACAGGTTCGACCTACGAGCAGTACTTC. Its translation is CASSCTGSTYEQYF. The chain carries TRBV5-6 and TRBJ2-7, with D perhaps TRBD1 (5 bases). This CDR3 spans 14 amino acids. Germline V lookup: CDR1 SGHDT, CDR2 YYEEEE. The V end was cut by 3 bases, the J end by 2 bases, with 12 bases between.

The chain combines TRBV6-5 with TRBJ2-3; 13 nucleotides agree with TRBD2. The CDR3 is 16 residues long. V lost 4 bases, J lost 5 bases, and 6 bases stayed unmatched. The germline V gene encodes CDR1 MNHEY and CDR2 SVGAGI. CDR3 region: CASSLGGLAGVDTQYF. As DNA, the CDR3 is TGTGCCAGCAGTTTGGGAGGACTAGCGGGAGTAGATACGCAGTATTTT.

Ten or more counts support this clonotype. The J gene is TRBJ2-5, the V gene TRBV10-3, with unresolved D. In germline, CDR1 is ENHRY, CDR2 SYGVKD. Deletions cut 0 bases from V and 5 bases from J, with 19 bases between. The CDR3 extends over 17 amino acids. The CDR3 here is CAISESTGRPIGETQYF. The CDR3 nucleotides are TGTGCCATCAGTGAGTCGACGGGCCGGCCAATCGGGGAGACCCAGTACTTC.

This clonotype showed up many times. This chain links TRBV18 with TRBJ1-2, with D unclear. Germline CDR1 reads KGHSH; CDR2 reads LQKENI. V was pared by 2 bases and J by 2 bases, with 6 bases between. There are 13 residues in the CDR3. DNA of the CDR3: TGTGCCAGCTCACCAGGCGAGAACTATGGCTACACCTTC. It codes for CASSPGENYGYTF.

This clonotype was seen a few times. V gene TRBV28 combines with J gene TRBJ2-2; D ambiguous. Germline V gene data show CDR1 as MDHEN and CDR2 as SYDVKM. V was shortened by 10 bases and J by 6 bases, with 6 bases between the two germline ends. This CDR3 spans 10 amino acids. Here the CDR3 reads CATESGELFF. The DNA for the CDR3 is TGTGCCACCGAGTCCGGGGAGCTGTTTTTT.

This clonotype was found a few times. CDR3: CASRGHGNQPQHF. The CDR3 DNA sequence: TGTGCCAGCAGGGGACACGGTAATCAGCCCCAGCATTTT. This chain joins TRBV6-2 or TRBV6-3 and TRBJ1-5; D is possibly TRBD1 (6 bases). Per the germline V gene, CDR1 is MNHEY and CDR2 is SVGEGT. The CDR3 spans 13 residues. The V end was cut by 6 bases, the J end by 4 bases, with 10 bases between.

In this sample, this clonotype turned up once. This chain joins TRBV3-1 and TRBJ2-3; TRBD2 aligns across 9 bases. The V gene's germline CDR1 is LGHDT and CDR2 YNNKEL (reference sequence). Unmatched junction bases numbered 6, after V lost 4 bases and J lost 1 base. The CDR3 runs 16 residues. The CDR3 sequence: CASSPTSGWGTDTQYF. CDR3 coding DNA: TGTGCCAGCAGCCCCACTAGCGGGTGGGGCACAGATACGCAGTATTTT.

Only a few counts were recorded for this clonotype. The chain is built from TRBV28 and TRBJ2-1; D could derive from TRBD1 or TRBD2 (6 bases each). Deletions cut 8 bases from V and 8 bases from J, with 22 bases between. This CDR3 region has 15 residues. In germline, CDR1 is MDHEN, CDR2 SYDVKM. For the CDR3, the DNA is TGTGCCAGCCGGAGGGGGACGGGCCCGGTTTATGAGCAGTTCTTC. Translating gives CASRRGTGPVYEQFF.

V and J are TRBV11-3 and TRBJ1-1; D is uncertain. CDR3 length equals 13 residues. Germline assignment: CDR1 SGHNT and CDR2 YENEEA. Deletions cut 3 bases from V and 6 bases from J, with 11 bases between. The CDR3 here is CASSFSRFPEAFF. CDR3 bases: TGTGCCAGCAGCTTTTCCCGTTTCCCTGAAGCTTTCTTT.

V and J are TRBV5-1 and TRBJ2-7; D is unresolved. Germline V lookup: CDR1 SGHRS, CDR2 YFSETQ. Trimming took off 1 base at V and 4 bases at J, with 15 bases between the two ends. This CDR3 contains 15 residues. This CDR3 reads CASSLMAGPEYEQYF. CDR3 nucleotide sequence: TGCGCCAGCAGCTTGATGGCAGGACCAGAATACGAGCAGTACTTC. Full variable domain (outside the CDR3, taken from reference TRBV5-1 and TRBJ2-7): KAGVTQTPRYLIKTRGQQVTLSCSPISGHRSVSWYQQTPGQGLQFLFEYFSETQRNKGNFPGRFSGRQFSNSRSEMNVSTLELGDSALYLCASSLMAGPEYEQYFGPGTRLTVT.

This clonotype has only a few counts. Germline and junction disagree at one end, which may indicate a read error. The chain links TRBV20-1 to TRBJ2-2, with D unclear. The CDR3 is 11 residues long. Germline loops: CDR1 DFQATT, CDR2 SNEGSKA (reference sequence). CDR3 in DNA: TGCAGACTCAAGAACAGCGGGGAGCTGTTTTTT. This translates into CRLKNSGELFF.

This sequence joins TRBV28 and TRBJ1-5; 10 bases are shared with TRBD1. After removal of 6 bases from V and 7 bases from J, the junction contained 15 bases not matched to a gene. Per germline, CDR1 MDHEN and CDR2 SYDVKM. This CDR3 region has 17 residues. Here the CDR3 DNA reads TGTGCCAGCAGCCCCGGGACAGGGGCCCCTTTGCGACAGCCCCAGCATTTT. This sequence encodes CASSPGTGAPLRQPQHF.

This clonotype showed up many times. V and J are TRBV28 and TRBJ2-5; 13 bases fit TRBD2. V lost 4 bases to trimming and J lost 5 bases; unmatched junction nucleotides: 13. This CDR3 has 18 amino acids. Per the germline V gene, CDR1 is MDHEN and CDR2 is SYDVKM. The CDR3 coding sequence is TGTGCCAGCAGTTCCGGACTAGCGGGAGTGGTCGGGCGGGAGACCCAGTACTTC. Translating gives CASSSGLAGVVGRETQYF.

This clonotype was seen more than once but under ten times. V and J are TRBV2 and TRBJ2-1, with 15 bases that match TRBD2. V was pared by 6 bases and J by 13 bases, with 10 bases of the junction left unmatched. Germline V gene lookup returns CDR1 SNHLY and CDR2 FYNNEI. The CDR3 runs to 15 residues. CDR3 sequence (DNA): TGTGCCAGCAGAAAGGGACTAGCGGGAGGCTCTCCACAGTTCTTC. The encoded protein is CASRKGLAGGSPQFF.

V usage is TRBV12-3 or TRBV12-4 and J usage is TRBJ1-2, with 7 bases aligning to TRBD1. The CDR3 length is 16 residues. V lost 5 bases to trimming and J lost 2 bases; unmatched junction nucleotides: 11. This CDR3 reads CASSRTGQADNYGYTF. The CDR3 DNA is TGTGCCAGCAGTAGGACAGGTCAAGCCGACAACTATGGCTACACCTTC.